What follows is one TCR beta chain and its context. The authors' processing: Cell counts per sample came from amplifying reference gene primers. Assay used: immunoSEQ multiplex PCR; TCRdb lists only in-frame clones, some missing. V and J calls plus clone size are reproduced from that table; the DNA served to infer D and trimming. The sample has 20,000 to 30,000 clones, roughly nine tenths seen once. The data are from a study of blood T cell repertoires in COVID-19. Background on the study: Collection of acute and convalescent COVID-19 samples took place in the United States, Italy and Spain. T cells, B-cell-depleted T cells, or PBMCs supplied cDNA or gDNA.

The CDR3 has 11 residues. Trimming removed 5 bases from V and 2 bases from J, with 4 bases in between. In germline, CDR1 is MDHEN, CDR2 SYDVKM. The sequence came from a man in his 70s with active COVID-19. The genes are TRBV28 and TRBJ2-7; D unclear. The sequencing sample was made of peripheral blood. The CDR3 DNA is TGTGCCAGCAGTCCTACCTACGAGCAGTACTTC. Its translation is CASSPTYEQYF.